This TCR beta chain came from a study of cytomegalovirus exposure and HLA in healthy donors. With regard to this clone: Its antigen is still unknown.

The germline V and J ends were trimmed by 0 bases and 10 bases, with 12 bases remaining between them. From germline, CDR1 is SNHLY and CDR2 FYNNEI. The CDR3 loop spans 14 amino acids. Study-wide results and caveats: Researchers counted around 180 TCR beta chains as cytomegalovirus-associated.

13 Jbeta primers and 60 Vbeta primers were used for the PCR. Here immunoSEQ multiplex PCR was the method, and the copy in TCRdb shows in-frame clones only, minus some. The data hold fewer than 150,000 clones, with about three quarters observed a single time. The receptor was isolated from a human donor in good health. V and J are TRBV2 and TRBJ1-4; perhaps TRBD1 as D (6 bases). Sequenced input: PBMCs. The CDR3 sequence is CASSEAHRVSKLFF. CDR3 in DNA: TGTGCCAGCAGTGAAGCACACAGGGTTTCAAAACTGTTTTTT.